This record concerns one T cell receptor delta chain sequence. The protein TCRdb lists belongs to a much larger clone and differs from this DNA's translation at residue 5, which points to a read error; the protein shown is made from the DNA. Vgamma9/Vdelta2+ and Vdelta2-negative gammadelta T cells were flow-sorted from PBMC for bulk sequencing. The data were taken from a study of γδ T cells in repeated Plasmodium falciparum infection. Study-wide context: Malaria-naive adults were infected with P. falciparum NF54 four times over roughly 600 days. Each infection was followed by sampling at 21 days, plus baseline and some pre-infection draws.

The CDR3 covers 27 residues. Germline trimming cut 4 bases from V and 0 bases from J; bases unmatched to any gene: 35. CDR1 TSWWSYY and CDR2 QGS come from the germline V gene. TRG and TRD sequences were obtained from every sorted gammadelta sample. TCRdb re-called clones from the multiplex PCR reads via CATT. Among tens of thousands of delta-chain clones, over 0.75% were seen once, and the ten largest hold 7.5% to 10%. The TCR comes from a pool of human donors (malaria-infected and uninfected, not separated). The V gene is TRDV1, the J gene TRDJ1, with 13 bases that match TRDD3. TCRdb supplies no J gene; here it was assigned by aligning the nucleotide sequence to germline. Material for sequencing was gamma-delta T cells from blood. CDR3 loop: CALGAPNRPPPYDLLGDTRLYTDKLIF. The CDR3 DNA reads TGTGCTCTTGGGGCACCCAATCGGCCTCCTCCTTATGACCTACTGGGGGATACGCGGTTGTACACCGATAAACTCATCTTT.